The next 18 T cell receptor beta chains were all read from a single sample in a study of blood T cell repertoires in COVID-19. Method: immunoSEQ multiplex PCR; TCRdb's copy keeps in-frame clones and lacks some. In the table there are 98,000 or so clones, around four fifths of which are singletons. Input material: peripheral blood. The receptors shown here come from a man aged 60 to 69 with acute or convalescent COVID-19.

This clone was observed a handful of times. The chain is built from TRBV6-5 and TRBJ1-5; 12 bases are a match to TRBD1. The V segment lost 1 base and the J segment 5 bases; nucleotides outside the gene matches: 3. This CDR3 is built from 16 residues. Germline-derived CDR1 and CDR2 are MNHEY and SVGAGI. The CDR3: CASSYYGTGGDQPQHF. CDR3 nucleotides: TGTGCCAGCAGTTACTACGGGACAGGGGGCGATCAGCCCCAGCATTTT.

This clone was seen once. CDR3 sequence reads: CASSRRANLQETQYF. CDR3 DNA sequence: TGTGCCAGCAGCAGGAGGGCGAACCTCCAAGAGACCCAGTACTTC. The chain couples TRBV5-6 to TRBJ2-5; a possible D gene is TRBD2 (6 bases). This CDR3 spans 15 amino acids. Germline V gene sequence: CDR1 SGHDT, CDR2 YYEEEE. The germline V and J ends were trimmed by 4 bases and 1 base, with 14 bases remaining between them.

The rearrangement uses TRBV28 and TRBJ1-6; TRBD1 matches at 7 bases. Germline loops: CDR1 MDHEN, CDR2 SYDVKM. V was pared by 6 bases and J by 9 bases, with 17 bases of the junction left unmatched. The CDR3 runs to 17 residues. The CDR3 region has the DNA TGTGCCAGCAGCCCTGGGGGGACAGTAGGGGAGTTTTCACCCCTCCACTTT. Translation: CASSPGGTVGEFSPLHF. The variable domain in full, completed from reference TRBV28 and TRBJ1-6, reads DVKVTQSSRYLVKRTGEKVFLECVQDMDHENMFWYRQDPGLGLRLIYFSYDVKMKEKGDIPEGYSVSREKKERFSLILESASTNQTSMYLCASSPGGTVGEFSPLHFGNGTRLTVT.

The rearrangement uses TRBV5-4 and TRBJ1-6, with no clear D. Per germline, CDR1 SGHNT and CDR2 YYREEE (reference sequence). This CDR3 spans 13 amino acids. The V end lost 0 bases, the J end lost 8 bases, and 6 bases lay between the germline ends. The CDR3 sequence is CASSLVGDSPLHF. In nucleotides, the CDR3 is TGTGCCAGCAGCTTGGTGGGAGATTCACCCCTCCACTTT.

V usage is TRBV19 and J usage is TRBJ2-2; 9 bases agree with TRBD1. The germline CDR1 and CDR2 sequences are LNHDA and SQIVND (reference sequence). With 4 bases clipped from V and 6 bases from J, the junction kept 9 bases outside the gene matches. This CDR3 contains 16 residues. The CDR3 nucleotides are TGTGCCAGTAGTAACGCCGGGACAGGGTATGCCGGGGAGCTGTTTTTT. Translating gives CASSNAGTGYAGELFF.

The chain recombines TRBV3-1 (or the pseudogene TRBV3-2) with TRBJ1-5; D might be TRBD1 (5 bases). The length of the CDR3 is 15 residues. Trimming stripped 5 bases from V and 2 bases from J, with 13 bases between. Germline values: CDR1 LGHDT, CDR2 YNNKEL (reference sequence). The CDR3 loop is CASSSGEGGNQPQHF. The DNA of the CDR3 is TGTGCCAGCAGCTCGGGGGAGGGCGGCAATCAGCCCCAGCATTTT.

The rearrangement joins TRBV12-3 or TRBV12-4 to TRBJ2-5, with a possible D match to TRBD2 (5 bases). This CDR3 comprises 13 residues. V lost 6 bases and J 2 bases, leaving 10 bases between the germline ends. The chain's CDR3 is CASRFREQETQYF. The CDR3 bases are TGTGCCAGCAGATTCCGGGAACAAGAGACCCAGTACTTC.

The rearrangement links TRBV20-1 to TRBJ2-7, with 11 bases aligning to TRBD2. The CDR3 is made up of 15 amino acids. The ends lost 3 bases at V and 4 bases at J; junction bases unmatched: 8. Germline V gene sequence: CDR1 DFQATT, CDR2 SNEGSKA (reference sequence). Here the CDR3 DNA reads TGCAGTGCTAGTCCGGGACTAGCGGCTCCATACGAGCAGTACTTC. It translates to CSASPGLAAPYEQYF.

The genes are TRBV19 and TRBJ1-5, with 9 bases identical to TRBD1. The germline V gene has CDR1 LNHDA and CDR2 SQIVND (reference sequence). The CDR3 consists of 16 residues. The V gene end was trimmed by 2 bases and the J gene end by 7 bases; junction bases not matched to a gene: 9. CDR3 loop: CASSISTGTGWQPQHF. CDR3 sequence (DNA): TGTGCCAGTAGTATAAGCACCGGGACAGGGTGGCAGCCCCAGCATTTT.

This chain joins TRBV3-1 (or the pseudogene TRBV3-2) and TRBJ1-6, with TRBD1 identical over 10 bases. The CDR3 spans 15 residues. Germline CDR1 reads LGHDT; CDR2 reads YNNKEL (reference sequence). V trimming: 3 bases; J trimming: 10 bases; junction bases outside the gene matches: 6. The CDR3 DNA reads as TGTGCCAGCAGCCACGGGACAGGGGAAAGATCACCCCTCCACTTT. Amino acid sequence: CASSHGTGERSPLHF.

This clone was picked up many times. The CDR3 spells CAISGGGRGNNEQFF. The CDR3 coding sequence is TGTGCCATCAGTGGGGGGGGCAGGGGCAACAATGAGCAGTTCTTC. The chain employs TRBV10-3 and TRBJ2-1; perhaps TRBD2 as D (7 bases). CDR1 and CDR2 from the germline V gene are ENHRY and SYGVKD. The V and J ends lost 4 bases and 5 bases respectively, with 15 bases between them. This CDR3 has 15 amino acids.

The J gene is TRBJ2-5, the V gene TRBV2; 8 bases map to TRBD2. This CDR3 is 13 amino acids long. V lost 5 bases, J lost 5 bases, and 4 bases stayed unmatched. The germline V gene encodes CDR1 SNHLY and CDR2 FYNNEI. In DNA form, the CDR3 reads TGTGCCAGCAGTAGACTAGCGAGTGAGACCCAGTACTTC. Its translation is CASSRLASETQYF.

The chain combines TRBV13 with TRBJ2-3; TRBD1 matches 9 bases. V shed 5 bases, J shed 0 bases, and the junction held 3 bases outside the gene matches. Germline V gene sequence: CDR1 PRHDT, CDR2 FYEKMQ (reference sequence). The CDR3 is 15 residues long. The DNA of the CDR3 is TGTGCCAGCAGCACCGGGACAGGGAGCACAGATACGCAGTATTTT. Protein: CASSTGTGSTDTQYF.

The chain has TRBV5-1 and TRBJ2-1, with 11 bases aligning to TRBD2. V shed 5 bases and J 8 bases; nucleotides not matched to a gene: 6. This CDR3 region has 14 residues. Germline-derived CDR1 and CDR2 are SGHRS and YFSETQ. CDR3 amino acids: CASRGLAALDEQFF. The DNA of the CDR3 is TGCGCCAGCAGGGGACTAGCGGCACTGGATGAGCAGTTCTTC. Variable domain in full (rest from reference TRBV5-1 and TRBJ2-1): KAGVTQTPRYLIKTRGQQVTLSCSPISGHRSVSWYQQTPGQGLQFLFEYFSETQRNKGNFPGRFSGRQFSNSRSEMNVSTLELGDSALYLCASRGLAALDEQFFGPGTRLTVL.

In its sample, this clone was seen a few times. V gene TRBV7-9 combines with J gene TRBJ2-2, with 10 bases that match TRBD1. The germline CDR1 and CDR2 sequences are SEHNR and FQNEAQ (reference sequence). CDR3 length: 16 amino acids. The V and J ends lost 5 bases and 6 bases, in that order; junction bases with no gene match: 9. The chain's CDR3 is CASSPRQGAGAGELFF. The DNA for the CDR3 is TGTGCCAGCAGCCCTCGACAGGGGGCGGGAGCCGGGGAGCTGTTTTTT.

The rearrangement uses TRBV19 and TRBJ2-1, with D maybe TRBD1 (6 bases). The germline V gene has CDR1 LNHDA and CDR2 SQIVND (reference sequence). With 2 bases removed from V and 3 bases from J, the gap between germline ends came to 11 bases. The CDR3 totals 15 residues. The CDR3 coding sequence is TGTGCCAGTAGTATATTCCCGGACAGCTACAATGAGCAGTTCTTC. It translates to CASSIFPDSYNEQFF.

This chain links TRBV18 with TRBJ1-4; D is undetermined. CDR3 length equals 13 residues. Germline V lookup: CDR1 KGHSH, CDR2 LQKENI. The ends were cut back, 4 bases at V and 15 bases at J, with 18 bases in the middle. The CDR3 coding sequence is TGTGCCAGCTCACACGGACCCCACAAGGAGGTGTTTTTT. It yields the protein CASSHGPHKEVFF.

In DNA form, the CDR3 reads TGTGCCAGCAGCTTAGGATTCGCAGGGGGTCAGCCCCAGCATTTT. It specifies CASSLGFAGGQPQHF. The V call is TRBV7-9, the J call TRBJ1-5; 7 nucleotides match TRBD1. The CDR3 has 15 residues. Trimming removed 1 base from V and 6 bases from J; junction bases left unmatched: 6. In germline, CDR1 is SEHNR, CDR2 FQNEAQ (reference sequence).